This TCR beta chain stems from a study of vaccination and CD4 T cells after COVID-19. Looking at the study overall: Overlapping SARS-CoV-2, HCoV-NL63, HCoV-OC43 and HCoV-229E spike peptides stimulated the cells.

This clonotype has just a few counts. Its target is not known. The CDR3 covers 14 residues. The V gene lost 3 bases and the J gene lost 0 bases, with 9 bases spanning the gap. Germline assignment: CDR1 SGHVS and CDR2 FQNEAQ. The treatment denotes: approximately 9-day PBMC culture with coronavirus spike peptide pools or control peptides (ViraFEST assay). An Oncomine TCR Beta short-read assay was used to sequence the DNA from cultured CD4+ T cells. TCRdb re-called the PCR reads with MiXCR, one entry per CDR3 protein. The sample contains about 18,000 distinct CDR3 sequences, around 59% of which appear only once.

The chain uses TRBV7-8 and TRBJ2-7; D ambiguous. The origin of this receptor is a human donor who had recovered from COVID-19. Sequenced material: CD4+ T cells from blood, cultured in vitro. The CDR3 region has the DNA TGTGCCAGCAGCTTTGGCCGGAGCTCCTACGAGCAGTACTTC. It is translated as CASSFGRSSYEQYF.